This T cell receptor beta chain derives from a study of blood T cell repertoires in COVID-19 (dated by TCRdb to the early 2020s). Context from the whole study: Collaborator samples came from the United States, Italy and Spain and covered acute and convalescent phases of COVID-19. The prospective study material was composed of cDNA or gDNA derived from T cells, B-cell-depleted T cells, or PBMCs. Deeply sampled blood TCRbeta repertoires from subjects exposed to, actively infected with, or recovered from COVID-19 were included in the dataset. The repertoires were released in a freely available public database meant as a resource for research on the immune response to SARS-CoV-2. The samples were drawn from two sources: the first 160 participants of the ongoing ImmuneRACE study, and 1,254 subjects contributed by 6 global collaborators. Nearly every sample came with metadata listing a de-identified subject ID, COVID-19 status, age in years and sex. Where available, HLA class I and class II types were taken from metadata supplied by the sample provider and were not determined by assay-based typing. Study-wide findings and limitations: The amount of clinical and demographic metadata varied by source and participant and was provided uncurated.

One collaborating source in Seattle enrolled patients while the patients were actively infected and followed the patients over time throughout the course of disease. Whole blood was collected in K2EDTA tubes by collaborating institutions according to the institutions' own protocols. For TCRbeta analysis, collaborator samples were shipped as frozen whole blood, as isolated PBMCs, or as DNA extracted from either sample type. A note on this clone: The antigen this receptor binds is unknown. No per-base quality is available; no much larger clone lies one base away.

TCRbeta CDR3 regions were amplified from genomic DNA using the immunoSEQ Assay, a bias-controlled multiplex PCR. For the original study's pipeline: The number of nucleated cells in each sample was estimated from the amplification of reference gene primers within the assay. Sequence reads were collapsed and filtered to measure the absolute abundance of every unique TCRbeta CDR3 rearrangement. Productive Simpson clonality was computed per sample as the square root of Simpson's diversity index over productive rearrangements. The immuneACCESS repertoire file appears here via TCRdb, limited to in-frame rearrangements. These files lack a portion of the clones; in checked studies, under half of the deficit traces to unresolved V genes, and the cause of the others is not known. That table is the source of V, J and clone size, and D and trimming were worked out from the DNA. The sample contains roughly 250,000 clones, around 90% of them found a single time. The top ten constitute under 3% of the sample.

The trim is 2 bases for V and 2 bases for J, with a gap of 19 bases between the germline ends. Counted from cysteine to phenylalanine, this CDR3 has 17 amino acids. The DNA shown is the 51-base CDR3, in frame from base 1. The germline V gene provides CDR1 MNHEY and CDR2 SVGEGT. The TCR originated in a person in their late teens or twenties with COVID-19, enrolled during active disease. The specimen sequenced was peripheral blood. Recombination joined TRBV6-2 or TRBV6-3 with TRBJ2-7, and TRBD2 may be the D gene, going by 6 matching bases. CDR3 loop: CASSYTRGTPGPYEQYF. The DNA is as follows: TGTGCCAGCAGTTACACACGGGGGACTCCAGGCCCCTACGAGCAGTACTTC.